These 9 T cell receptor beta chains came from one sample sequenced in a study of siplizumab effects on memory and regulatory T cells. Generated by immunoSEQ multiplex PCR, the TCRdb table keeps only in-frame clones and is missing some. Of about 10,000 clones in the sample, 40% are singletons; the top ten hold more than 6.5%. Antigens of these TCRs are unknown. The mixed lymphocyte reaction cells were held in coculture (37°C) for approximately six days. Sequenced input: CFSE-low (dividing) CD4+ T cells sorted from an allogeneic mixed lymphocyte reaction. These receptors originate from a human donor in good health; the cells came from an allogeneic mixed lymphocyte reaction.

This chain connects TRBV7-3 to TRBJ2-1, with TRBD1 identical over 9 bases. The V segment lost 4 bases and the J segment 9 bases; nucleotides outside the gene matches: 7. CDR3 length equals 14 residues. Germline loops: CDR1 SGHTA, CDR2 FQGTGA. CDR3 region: CASSSGTGTSEQFF. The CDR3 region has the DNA TGTGCCAGCAGCTCGGGGACAGGGACCTCTGAGCAGTTCTTC.

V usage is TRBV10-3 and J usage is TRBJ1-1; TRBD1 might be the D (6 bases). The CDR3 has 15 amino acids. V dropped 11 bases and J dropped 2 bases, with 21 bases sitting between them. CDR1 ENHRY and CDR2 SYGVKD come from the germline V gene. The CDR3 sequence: CAATPRQEFNTEAFF. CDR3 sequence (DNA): TGTGCCGCCACTCCGAGACAGGAGTTTAACACTGAAGCTTTCTTT.

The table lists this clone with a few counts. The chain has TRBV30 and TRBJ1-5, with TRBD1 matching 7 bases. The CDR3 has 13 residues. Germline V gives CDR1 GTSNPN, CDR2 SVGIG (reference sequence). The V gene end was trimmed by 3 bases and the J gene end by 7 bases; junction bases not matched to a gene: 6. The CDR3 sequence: CAWSLTGWQPQHF. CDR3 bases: TGTGCCTGGAGCCTGACAGGGTGGCAGCCCCAGCATTTT. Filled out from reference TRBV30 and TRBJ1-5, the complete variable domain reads SQTIHQWPATLVQPVGSPLSLECTVEGTSNPNLYWYRQAAGRGLQLLFYSVGIGQISSEVPQNLSASRPQDRQFILSSKKLLLSDSGFYLCAWSLTGWQPQHFGDGTRLSIL.

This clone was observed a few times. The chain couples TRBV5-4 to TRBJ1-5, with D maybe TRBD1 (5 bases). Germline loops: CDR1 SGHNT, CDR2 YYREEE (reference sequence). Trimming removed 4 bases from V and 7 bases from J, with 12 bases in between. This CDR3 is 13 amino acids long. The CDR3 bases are TGTGCCAGCAGCCTGGGGAGGGACCAGCCCCAGCATTTT. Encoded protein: CASSLGRDQPQHF.

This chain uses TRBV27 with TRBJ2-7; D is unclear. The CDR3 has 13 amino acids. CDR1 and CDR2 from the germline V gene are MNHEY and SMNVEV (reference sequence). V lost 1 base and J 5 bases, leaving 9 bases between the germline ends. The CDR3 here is CASSLLRFHEQYF. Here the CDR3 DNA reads TGTGCCAGCAGTTTATTGCGGTTCCACGAGCAGTACTTC.

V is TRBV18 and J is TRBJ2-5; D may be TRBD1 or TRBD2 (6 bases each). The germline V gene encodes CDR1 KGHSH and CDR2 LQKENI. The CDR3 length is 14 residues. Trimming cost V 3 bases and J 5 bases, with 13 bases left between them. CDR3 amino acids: CASSPTTGAETQYF. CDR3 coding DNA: TGTGCCAGCTCACCGACGACGGGGGCGGAGACCCAGTACTTC.

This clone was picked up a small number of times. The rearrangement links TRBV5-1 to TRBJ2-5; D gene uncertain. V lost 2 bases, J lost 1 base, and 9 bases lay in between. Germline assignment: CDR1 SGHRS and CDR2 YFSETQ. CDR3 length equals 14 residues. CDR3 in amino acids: CASSLLQSQETQYF. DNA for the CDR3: TGCGCCAGCAGCTTATTGCAGTCCCAAGAGACCCAGTACTTC.

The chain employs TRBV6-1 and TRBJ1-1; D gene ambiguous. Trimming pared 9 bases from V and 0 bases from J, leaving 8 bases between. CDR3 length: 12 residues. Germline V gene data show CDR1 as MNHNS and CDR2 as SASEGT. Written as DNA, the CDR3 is TGTGCCAGTCGGAGGGTGAACACTGAAGCTTTCTTT. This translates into CASRRVNTEAFF.

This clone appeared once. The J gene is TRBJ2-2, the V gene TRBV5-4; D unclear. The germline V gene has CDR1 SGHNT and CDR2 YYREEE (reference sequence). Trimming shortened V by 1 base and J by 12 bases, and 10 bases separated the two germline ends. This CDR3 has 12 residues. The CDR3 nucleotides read TGTGCCAGCAGCTTGACGGTCGGAAAGCTGTTTTTT. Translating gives CASSLTVGKLFF.